Below are 12 T cell receptor beta chains sequenced from a single sample in a study of cytomegalovirus exposure and HLA in healthy donors. Primers included in the PCR were 60 Vbeta and 13 Jbeta primers. Using immunoSEQ multiplex PCR, the repertoire was profiled, and TCRdb retains in-frame clones only, with some absent. The sample yields around 86,000 clones, approximately 7.1% seen once. The sample was PBMCs. The receptors here all came from a man between 50 and 59 years old in good health and CMV-seronegative.

V and J are TRBV5-4 and TRBJ2-3, with 13 bases matching TRBD2. The J segment lost 8 bases and the V segment lost 4 bases, leaving 4 bases of the junction unmatched. CDR3 size: 14 residues. In germline, CDR1 is SGHNT, CDR2 YYREEE (reference sequence). CDR3 in DNA: TGTGCCAGCAGCCAGACTAGCGGGAGGCGTACGCAGTATTTT. It yields the protein CASSQTSGRRTQYF.

This clone was counted a few times. The CDR3 coding sequence is TGTGCCAGCAGTACAAACCGGGACTCCAACTACGAGCAGTACTTC. Residues: CASSTNRDSNYEQYF. This chain connects TRBV27 to TRBJ2-7; D may be TRBD2 (6 bases). The CDR3 totals 15 residues. V was clipped by 5 bases and J by 3 bases, with 17 bases between them. Per the germline V gene, CDR1 is MNHEY and CDR2 is SMNVEV (reference sequence).

This clone was counted between two and nine times. J is TRBJ2-2 and V is TRBV4-2; 7 nucleotides align to TRBD2. Per the germline V gene, CDR1 is LGHNA and CDR2 is YNFKEQ. J gave up 2 bases and V 4 bases, and 10 bases lay outside the gene matches. The CDR3 consists of 17 residues. The CDR3 protein is CASSPPVGGGNTGELFF. The CDR3 DNA follows: TGTGCCAGCAGCCCCCCAGTTGGCGGGGGAAACACCGGGGAGCTGTTTTTT.

This clone has only a few counts. This chain connects TRBV4-2 to TRBJ2-7; 7 bases agree with TRBD2. Germline trimming cut 6 bases from V and 5 bases from J; bases unmatched to any gene: 13. This CDR3 has 15 amino acids. From germline, CDR1 is LGHNA and CDR2 YNFKEQ. CDR3 sequence reads: CASRRTSDQPHEQYF. The CDR3 coding sequence is TGTGCCAGCAGGCGAACTAGCGACCAGCCCCACGAGCAGTACTTC.

The chain couples TRBV2 to TRBJ2-4; perhaps TRBD2 as D (6 bases). CDR1 and CDR2 from the germline V gene are SNHLY and FYNNEI. V was shortened by 2 bases and J by 0 bases, with 17 bases between the two germline ends. There are 18 residues in the CDR3. This CDR3 is CASSERVAGPLAKNIQYF. The CDR3 bases are TGTGCCAGCAGTGAAAGGGTGGCGGGGCCCCTAGCCAAAAACATTCAGTACTTC.

The chain is built from TRBV5-4 and TRBJ2-2, with D possibly TRBD2 on 5 matching bases. Germline CDR1 SGHNT, CDR2 YYREEE (reference sequence). V lost 4 bases to trimming and J lost 4 bases, with 14 bases between them. This CDR3 contains 15 residues. DNA of the CDR3: TGTGCCAGCAGCCCCAACCCCCGGGGCACCGGGGAGCTGTTTTTT. Its translation is CASSPNPRGTGELFF.

This sequence joins TRBV5-4 and TRBJ2-3; the match to TRBD2 covers 8 bases. Germline V gives CDR1 SGHNT, CDR2 YYREEE (reference sequence). The CDR3 spans 15 residues. The trim removed 0 bases at V and 0 bases at J, leaving 0 bases unmatched. CDR3 nucleotide sequence: TGTGCCAGCAGCTTGGCTAGCGGGAGCACAGATACGCAGTATTTT. This codes for CASSLASGSTDTQYF.

This clone was seen a few times. The chain has TRBV2 and TRBJ2-3; a possible D gene is TRBD2 (6 bases). CDR3 size: 13 residues. Per germline, CDR1 SNHLY and CDR2 FYNNEI. V lost 5 bases to trimming and J lost 6 bases, with 12 bases between them. Written as DNA, the CDR3 is TGTGCCAGCAGTCCGGGACTTGGGGATACGCAGTATTTT. This codes for CASSPGLGDTQYF.

This clone was seen only a few times. The V call is TRBV29-1, the J call TRBJ2-1; TRBD1 might be the D (6 bases). In germline, CDR1 is SQVTM, CDR2 ANQGSEA. The ends were cut back, 7 bases at V and 6 bases at J, with 16 bases in the middle. This CDR3 region has 13 residues. As DNA, the CDR3 is TGCAGCGCCCACTTGGTCAGGGGCAATGAGCAGTTCTTC. Protein: CSAHLVRGNEQFF.

The sample holds a few counts of this clone. A junction end diverges from the germline sequence, so it may reflect a read error. The V call is TRBV2, the J call TRBJ2-3, with a weak D call TRBD2 (7 bases). Looked up from germline, CDR1 is SNHLY and CDR2 is FYNNEI. The CDR3 is 18 residues long. CDR3: CASREDTLGGASTDTQYF. In nucleotides, the CDR3 is TGTGCCAGCAGGGAAGATACACTAGGGGGGGCCTCTACAGATACGCAGTATTTT.

This clone turned up a few times. V and J are TRBV5-4 and TRBJ2-7; 11 bases are a match to TRBD1. There are 15 residues in the CDR3. V trimming: 4 bases; J trimming: 5 bases; junction bases outside the gene matches: 8. CDR1 is SGHNT and CDR2 is YYREEE in the germline V gene (reference sequence). Here the CDR3 DNA reads TGTGCCAGCAGCGGGGGGACAGGGGGTCCCCACGAGCAGTACTTC. It is translated as CASSGGTGGPHEQYF.

The chain has TRBV7-2 and TRBJ1-2; 10 nucleotides agree with TRBD1. J was trimmed by 7 bases and V by 5 bases; bases with no gene match: 7. The V gene's germline CDR1 is SGHTA and CDR2 FQGNSA. The CDR3 length is 14 residues. The CDR3 DNA reads as TGTGCCAGCAGCGTAGAGACAGGGGGCGGTGGCTACACCTTC. It translates to CASSVETGGGGYTF.